The clone carrying this T cell receptor beta chain was seen a handful of times. The sample originates from a study of blood T cells in healthy people across ages. Combining a sample-barcoded 5' primer with a J-beta primer mix, a second PCR ran for about 7 to 12 cycles. Each cDNA molecule was tagged by a template-switch adaptor that had 12 random nucleotides. TCRdb recomputed calls from the 5' RACE reads with MiXCR, one row per CDR3 protein. The sample yields 380,000 or so distinct CDR3 sequences, about half seen once. The germline V gene encodes CDR1 LGHDT and CDR2 YNNKEL (reference sequence). V was pared by 6 bases and J by 3 bases, with 8 bases between. The length of the CDR3 is 12 residues.

This TCR derives from a man in his fifties or sixties in good health. Material for sequencing was blood. This chain links TRBV3-1 with TRBJ1-2, with D possibly TRBD1 on 6 matching bases. The DNA for the CDR3 is TGTGCCAGCAGAGGACAGCACTATGGCTACACCTTC. Translated: CASRGQHYGYTF.